This T cell receptor beta chain was retrieved from a study of OX40 agonist ivuxolimab in advanced cancers. Clones were sequenced by immunoSEQ multiplex PCR, and TCRdb holds only the in-frame ones, with some missing. Among some 61,000 clones listed, around 90% were seen once. Trimming left V 0 bases short and J 0 bases short, with 14 bases between. This CDR3 has 18 residues. The germline CDR1 and CDR2 sequences are LNHNV and YYDKDF (reference sequence). Study conclusions and caveats: The study observed clonal expansion of CD4+ and CD8+ blood T cells by week 6 at 0.1 to 3.0 mg/kg. In the 0.1-3.0 mg/kg groups, partial responders showed among the lowest expansion.

On this clone: Its antigen is unknown.

V gene TRBV15 combines with J gene TRBJ1-4; D remains ambiguous. The sequencing here drew on CD4+ or CD8+ T cells sorted from blood, taken in a trial of the OX40 agonist ivuxolimab. This TCR came from an adult with an advanced solid tumor such as melanoma, head and neck, liver or kidney cancer. As DNA, the CDR3 is TGTGCCACCAGCAGAGATGCCTCGGACCCTGCAACTAATGAAAAACTGTTTTTT. The encoded protein is CATSRDASDPATNEKLFF.